Below are 11 T cell receptor beta chains sequenced from a single sample in a study of blood T cells in healthy people across ages. For the second PCR, which ran for 7 to 11 cycles, a sample-barcoded 5' primer and a J-beta primer mix were used. TCRdb itself ran the 5' RACE reads through MiXCR, one entry per CDR3 protein. Seen here are about a million distinct CDR3 sequences, roughly 50% observed once, and the top ten hold roughly 12%. The sample consisted of blood. These receptors came from a man aged 30 to 45 in good health.

The rearrangement links TRBV28 to TRBJ2-6, with D tentatively TRBD2 (5 bases). With 6 bases removed from V and 2 bases from J, the gap between germline ends came to 11 bases. Germline V gene data show CDR1 as MDHEN and CDR2 as SYDVKM. The CDR3 is 15 residues long. CDR3 in amino acids: CASSPPGAGANVLTF. DNA for the CDR3: TGTGCCAGCAGCCCCCCCGGGGCTGGGGCCAACGTCCTGACTTTC.

Turning to this clonotype: At one end, the junction sequence differs from germline, possibly due to a read error. The chain recombines TRBV6-1 with TRBJ2-3; 10 bases fit TRBD2. The CDR3 loop spans 15 amino acids. Germline V gene lookup returns CDR1 MNHNS and CDR2 SASEGT. The CDR3 DNA is TGCGCCAGCAGCCCCGGACTAGCGGACACAGATACGCAGTATTTT. Translating gives CASSPGLADTDTQYF.

The rearrangement joins TRBV3-1 to TRBJ2-7, with 7 bases lining up with TRBD1. Trimming at V came to 1 base and at J to 4 bases, leaving 10 bases not matched to a gene. The CDR3 contains 16 residues. CDR1 and CDR2 (germline): LGHDT, YNNKEL (reference sequence). CDR3 bases: TGTGCCAGCAGCCAAGCCGGGACAGCCCTCGGGTACGAGCAGTACTTC. Residues: CASSQAGTALGYEQYF.

The chain links TRBV20-1 to TRBJ2-3; tentative D call: TRBD1 (6 bases). Germline V CDR1 and CDR2: DFQATT, SNEGSKA (reference sequence). The CDR3 consists of 13 residues. Trimming took off 2 bases at V and 4 bases at J, with 10 bases between the two ends. The CDR3 nucleotides read TGCAGTGCTAGATCCAGGGGCGCAGATACGCAGTATTTT. It encodes CSARSRGADTQYF.

Worth noting for this clonotype: A read error may produce the germline difference seen at one junction end. The V and J genes are TRBV5-1 and TRBJ2-4; the D gene is possibly TRBD1 (6 bases). The CDR3 is made up of 13 amino acids. Germline V gives CDR1 SGHRS, CDR2 YFSETQ. CDR3 bases: TGCGCCAGCATCTTGGGCAGGGGCAACATTCAGTACTTC. It codes for CASILGRGNIQYF. The variable domain in full, completed from reference TRBV5-1 and TRBJ2-4, reads KAGVTQTPRYLIKTRGQQVTLSCSPISGHRSVSWYQQTPGQGLQFLFEYFSETQRNKGNFPGRFSGRQFSNSRSEMNVSTLELGDSALYLCASILGRGNIQYFGAGTRLSVL.

This clonotype was recorded a few times. V is TRBV12-3 or TRBV12-4 and J is TRBJ1-6; the D gene is possibly TRBD1 (5 bases). This CDR3 is built from 15 residues. V was trimmed by 3 bases and J by 7 bases, leaving 13 bases between them. CDR3 bases: TGTGCCAGCAGTTTCAGGGACGGGGGGAATTCACCCCTCCACTTT. Its translation is CASSFRDGGNSPLHF.

The CDR3 loop is CSATGTSGGMGTDTQYF. Here the CDR3 DNA reads TGCAGTGCAACCGGGACTAGCGGGGGGATGGGCACAGATACGCAGTATTTT. The chain employs TRBV20-1 and TRBJ2-3; 15 positions match TRBD2. V was clipped by 6 bases and J by 1 base; unmatched bases: 8. The CDR3 is 17 residues long. Germline V gene data show CDR1 as DFQATT and CDR2 as SNEGSKA (reference sequence).

This clonotype has at least ten counts. The chain recombines TRBV7-9 with TRBJ2-3; 10 bases agree with TRBD2. The germline V gene encodes CDR1 SEHNR and CDR2 FQNEAQ (reference sequence). The CDR3 has 16 amino acids. The V gene end was trimmed by 5 bases and the J gene end by 3 bases; junction bases not matched to a gene: 8. In DNA form, the CDR3 reads TGTGCCAGCAGCCCCGGACTAGCGGAGTATACAGATACGCAGTATTTT. This codes for CASSPGLAEYTDTQYF.

This clonotype occurred a few times. The V gene is TRBV11-2, the J gene TRBJ2-3; 13 nucleotides match TRBD2. The germline CDR1 and CDR2 sequences are SGHAT and FQNNGV. V lost 5 bases to trimming and J lost 1 base; unmatched junction nucleotides: 9. The CDR3 has 18 residues. The CDR3 DNA reads as TGTGCCAGCAGCCTTGGGAGACTAGCGGGGGGAGGCACAGATACGCAGTATTTT. Encoded protein: CASSLGRLAGGGTDTQYF.

The sample holds a few counts of this clonotype. The chain links TRBV6-5 to TRBJ2-7; maybe TRBD1 (5 bases). Trimming removed 8 bases at V and 3 bases at J, with 14 bases between. This CDR3 is 13 amino acids long. CDR1 MNHEY and CDR2 SVGAGI come from the germline V gene. CDR3 nucleotides: TGTGCCAGCGGCTGGGCAGGGCGCTACGAGCAGTACTTC. It is translated as CASGWAGRYEQYF.

The chain employs TRBV20-1 and TRBJ2-5; D perhaps matches TRBD1 (6 bases). The CDR3 consists of 16 residues. The V end lost 0 bases, the J end lost 2 bases, and 16 bases lay between the germline ends. Germline lookup yields CDR1 DFQATT and CDR2 SNEGSKA (reference sequence). The CDR3 region is CSARDQTGVRQETQYF. The DNA for the CDR3 is TGCAGTGCTAGAGATCAGACAGGAGTCCGACAAGAGACCCAGTACTTC.